This TCR beta chain was identified in a study of blood T cell repertoires in COVID-19 (dated by TCRdb to about 2020). Context from the whole study: Collaborator samples came from the United States, Italy and Spain and covered acute and convalescent phases of COVID-19. Samples were obtained from the ongoing ImmuneRACE study (first 160 participants) and from 1,200 or so subjects provided by 6 global collaborators. The repertoires were released in a freely available public database meant as a resource for research on the immune response to SARS-CoV-2. The material from the prospective study consisted of cDNA or gDNA derived from T cells, B-cell-depleted T cells, or PBMCs. Subjects who had been exposed to COVID-19, were actively infected with it, or had recovered from it provided the deeply sampled blood TCRbeta repertoires that made up the dataset. A de-identified subject ID, COVID-19 status, age in years and sex were almost always included in the sample metadata. Where HLA class I and class II types were available, the types were taken from metadata supplied by the sample provider, not from assay-based typing. Overall results and qualifications from the work: The quantity of clinical and demographic metadata differed by source and by participant and was supplied without curation.

CDR1 MNHNS and CDR2 SASEGT are derived from the germline V gene. V lost 0 bases and J lost 8 bases; the stretch between them is 13 bases long. Reading from cysteine to phenylalanine, the CDR3 counts 15 amino acids. Left in the record is the CDR3 DNA by itself, 45 bases read in frame from the first base. TCRbeta CDR3 regions were amplified from genomic DNA by means of the immunoSEQ Assay, a bias-controlled multiplex PCR. The paper's processing steps were these. The number of nucleated cells in each sample was estimated by amplification of reference gene primers within the assay. To quantify the absolute abundance of each unique TCRbeta CDR3 rearrangement, sequence reads were collapsed and filtered. For each sample, productive Simpson clonality was calculated as the square root of Simpson's diversity index across productive rearrangements. What TCRdb holds here is the immuneACCESS table cut down to in-frame rearrangements. Part of the clones is not present; checked against another copy, under half of the missing clones reflect an unresolved V gene, and the others are unexplained. D and trimming come from the DNA, and the V and J calls and clone size come from that table. A total of more than 250,000 clones appear in this sample, around 83% of them only once. Of the sample, roughly 1.2% falls within the top ten clones.

Each collaborating institution followed its own protocols to collect whole blood in K2EDTA tubes. For TCRbeta analysis, collaborators shipped samples in one of three forms: frozen whole blood, isolated PBMCs, or DNA extracted from either of those sample types. As regards this clone: Its antigen has not been determined. Base quality data are lacking; no much larger clone is found one base away.

This sequence originates from a woman aged 50 to 60 with acute or convalescent COVID-19. The V gene is TRBV6-1 and the J gene is TRBJ1-4; the D gene lacks a confident call. The sample taken for sequencing was peripheral blood. The nucleotide sequence is given as TGTGCCAGCAGTGAAGCGCTAGGAGGGATCGAAAAACTGTTTTTT. Translated, this is CASSEALGGIEKLFF.